This TCR beta chain emerged from a study of T cell changes during pregnancy in multiple sclerosis. Assay used: immunoSEQ multiplex PCR; TCRdb lists only in-frame clones, some missing. The sample has about 40,000 clones; roughly nine tenths are singletons. J gave up 3 bases and V 4 bases, and 4 bases lay outside the gene matches. The CDR3 has 14 residues. CDR1 is MNHNS and CDR2 is SASEGT in the germline V gene. The rearrangement joins TRBV6-1 to TRBJ2-7, with TRBD1 matching over 9 bases. The specimen was CD8+ T cells from peripheral blood mononuclear cells, collected in the first trimester of pregnancy. This sequence originates from a female donor with multiple sclerosis, enrolled in a pregnancy study. The CDR3 DNA sequence: TGTGCCAGCAGTGGGATGACAGGGGGCTACGAGCAGTACTTC. Translated, it gives CASSGMTGGYEQYF.